Below are 11 T cell receptor beta chains sequenced from a single sample in a study of CD8+ T cells in alopecia areata. The treatment here: oral pan-JAK inhibitor, 5-10 mg twice daily. Once RNA had been extracted, it was reverse transcribed into cDNA to act as the sequencing template. Libraries were prepared by immunoSEQ multiplex PCR; TCRdb keeps only in-frame clonotypes and omits some of them. The table shows more than 200,000 clones, with approximately 72% occurring only once. Sequencing was performed on CD4+ T cells sorted from blood, taken at week 44, from a patient treated with tofacitinib. The receptors shown here come from a human donor with alopecia areata.

This clone was detected once. This rearrangement joins TRBV30 to TRBJ2-7, with a tentative D call TRBD1 (5 bases). The CDR3 loop spans 14 amino acids. Germline V gene data show CDR1 as GTSNPN and CDR2 as SVGIG (reference sequence). Between the trimmed V and J ends, which lost 3 bases and 5 bases, there was a span of 17 bases. The DNA of the CDR3 is TGTGCCTGGAGCCCACTGGGGCGTTGGGACGAGCAGTACTTC. Translation: CAWSPLGRWDEQYF.

The genes are TRBV29-1 and TRBJ2-4, with D hard to call. The germline V gene has CDR1 SQVTM and CDR2 ANQGSEA. The CDR3 contains 13 residues. Trimming cost V 4 bases and J 0 bases, with 7 bases left between them. The CDR3 DNA reads TGCAGCGTTGGAGATCAAGCCAAAAACATTCAGTACTTC. This codes for CSVGDQAKNIQYF.

The chain uses TRBV6-1 and TRBJ1-5; unclear D gene. Germline loops: CDR1 MNHNS, CDR2 SASEGT. V dropped 1 base and J dropped 4 bases, with 20 bases sitting between them. The length of the CDR3 is 18 residues. The CDR3 sequence: CASSEVWRLTASNQPQHF. The CDR3 region has the DNA TGTGCCAGCAGTGAAGTCTGGAGGTTGACGGCTTCGAATCAGCCCCAGCATTTT.

In its sample, this clone was seen a few times. The chain couples TRBV30 to TRBJ2-1; D tentatively reads TRBD1 or TRBD2 (5 bases each). From germline, CDR1 is GTSNPN and CDR2 SVGIG (reference sequence). V was trimmed by 0 bases and J by 9 bases, leaving 9 bases between them. The CDR3 totals 12 residues. In DNA form, the CDR3 reads TGTGCCTGGAGTGTCTCTGGGGGTGAGCAGTTCTTC. Translating gives CAWSVSGGEQFF.

The rearrangement joins TRBV6-6 to TRBJ1-2; TRBD1 matches 8 bases. There are 15 residues in the CDR3. V lost 6 bases, J lost 7 bases, and 13 bases stayed unmatched. Germline V gives CDR1 MNHNY, CDR2 SVGAGI (reference sequence). CDR3 coding DNA: TGTGCCAGCAGCCCCCACGGACAGGGAGTCTTTGGCTACACCTTC. It specifies CASSPHGQGVFGYTF.

The count of this clone is one. This CDR3 reads CSVVGTGDLFEAFF. In DNA form, the CDR3 reads TGCAGCGTTGTAGGGACAGGGGACTTATTTGAAGCTTTCTTT. V and J are TRBV29-1 and TRBJ1-1, with TRBD1 identical over 10 bases. CDR3 length: 14 residues. Germline CDR1 SQVTM, CDR2 ANQGSEA. Trimming took 4 bases from V and 7 from J; bases not matched to a gene: 9.

This clone came up a few times. The V call is TRBV2, the J call TRBJ1-5; D is unclear. This CDR3 is built from 13 residues. Per the germline V gene, CDR1 is SNHLY and CDR2 is FYNNEI. V lost 2 bases and J lost 4, with 6 bases in between. The CDR3 region is CASSENFNQPQHF. In DNA form, the CDR3 reads TGTGCCAGCAGTGAAAATTTTAATCAGCCCCAGCATTTT.

The J gene is TRBJ1-2, the V gene TRBV28; perhaps TRBD1 as D (5 bases). This CDR3 spans 15 amino acids. V lost 5 bases, J lost 6 bases, and 19 bases lay in between. The germline CDR1 and CDR2 sequences are MDHEN and SYDVKM. The CDR3 region is CASSPLRGSGDGYTF. CDR3 DNA: TGTGCCAGCAGTCCCCTCCGGGGCTCGGGCGATGGCTACACCTTC.

V is TRBV5-1 and J is TRBJ2-3; unclear D gene. Germline V lookup: CDR1 SGHRS, CDR2 YFSETQ. This CDR3 is 15 amino acids long. V was trimmed by 0 bases and J by 0 bases, leaving 8 bases between them. Written as DNA, the CDR3 is TGCGCCAGCAGCTTGGTAGCTGGCAGCACAGATACGCAGTATTTT. Protein product: CASSLVAGSTDTQYF.

The V call is TRBV15, the J call TRBJ1-5; D might be TRBD1 (5 bases). The CDR3 length is 16 residues. Per the germline V gene, CDR1 is LNHNV and CDR2 is YYDKDF (reference sequence). V was shortened by 0 bases and J by 1 base, with 10 bases between the two germline ends. CDR3 sequence reads: CATSRDPTASNQPQHF. The CDR3 nucleotides read TGTGCCACCAGCAGAGATCCGACAGCCAGCAATCAGCCCCAGCATTTT.

The chain recombines TRBV15 with TRBJ1-2; D call uncertain. CDR3 size: 12 residues. The V gene lost 0 bases and the J gene lost 8 bases, with 7 bases spanning the gap. The germline CDR1 and CDR2 sequences are LNHNV and YYDKDF (reference sequence). CDR3 sequence: CATSRDSRGYTF. CDR3 coding DNA: TGTGCCACCAGCAGAGACAGTCGGGGCTACACCTTC. Drawing the rest from reference TRBV15 and TRBJ1-2, the complete variable domain is DAMVIQNPRYQVTQFGKPVTLSCSQTLNHNVMYWYQQKSSQAPKLLFHYYDKDFNNEADTPDNFQSRRPNTSFCFLDIRSPGLGDTAMYLCATSRDSRGYTFGSGTRLTVV.